This entry describes one T cell receptor beta chain. The entry originates in a study of blood T cell repertoires in COVID-19. Study overall: Acute and convalescent COVID-19 specimens originated in the United States, Italy and Spain.

TCRdb keeps only in-frame clones here, not all; method: immunoSEQ multiplex PCR. The sample holds around 250,000 clones, around 83% seen once. Unmatched junction bases numbered 3, after V lost 3 bases and J lost 3 bases. From germline, CDR1 is SGHRS and CDR2 YFSETQ. The CDR3 runs to 15 residues. The cohort comprised adults aged roughly 18 to 95 years residing in 20 to 30 US areas. Cohort allocation depended upon clinical history that participants reported. The chain is built from TRBV5-1 and TRBJ2-1, with 10 nucleotides matching TRBD1. This sequence originates from a man aged 35 to 55 who had been exposed to COVID-19. Sequencing used PBMCs or T cells enriched from blood (not recorded which). The CDR3 bases are TGCGCCAGCAGCTATCGGACAGGGGGCTACAATGAGCAGTTCTTC. As protein: CASSYRTGGYNEQFF. Together with reference TRBV5-1 and TRBJ2-1, the CDR3 gives the full variable domain: KAGVTQTPRYLIKTRGQQVTLSCSPISGHRSVSWYQQTPGQGLQFLFEYFSETQRNKGNFPGRFSGRQFSNSRSEMNVSTLELGDSALYLCASSYRTGGYNEQFFGPGTRLTVL.